This T cell receptor (beta chain) was obtained from a study of siplizumab effects on memory and regulatory T cells. As for the study in general: Researchers set up mixed lymphocyte reactions in pairs, giving siplizumab at 1 ug/mL or leaving out drug. Study-wide points: Proliferating Tregs from siplizumab cultures lacked functional confirmation of suppression. Contribution to the alloresponse seemed major for naive T cells, which also seemed more diverse than memory cells. Poor capture below about 10^-5 frequency left most alloreactive clones unmapped to unstimulated subsets.

The CDR3 loop spans 15 amino acids. Trimming removed 0 bases from V and 7 bases from J, with 10 bases in between. Germline V lookup: CDR1 MNHEY, CDR2 SVGAGI. Cocultured for roughly 6 days at 37°C were the mixed lymphocyte reaction cells. Concerning this clone itself: Antigen: not known.

Sequenced by immunoSEQ multiplex PCR; TCRdb stores in-frame clones only, minus some. The sample includes almost 15,000 clones, about 43% seen only once; the top ten take roughly 7.6%. The origin of this receptor is a human donor in good health; the cells came from an allogeneic mixed lymphocyte reaction. Some clones in this sample may be carry-over from other donors' samples. This rearrangement joins TRBV6-5 to TRBJ1-6; possible D gene TRBD1, 6 bases. The sample was CFSE-low (dividing) CD4+ T cells sorted from an allogeneic mixed lymphocyte reaction. The CDR3 is CASSYSEDRNSPLHF. DNA of the CDR3: TGTGCCAGCAGTTACTCGGAAGACAGGAATTCACCCCTCCACTTT.